The 21 T cell receptor beta chains given below trace back to one sample, sequenced in a study of T cells in women clearing cervical HPV infection. TCRdb keeps only in-frame clones here, not all; method: immunoSEQ multiplex PCR. The sample table sets out more than 20,000 clones. Sequenced input: blood buffy coat. The source of these receptors is a woman between 18 and 70 years old with a cervical HPV16 infection that either progressed to CIN3+ or cleared (not recorded which).

A word on this clone: The read terminates 3 residues before the CDR3 end, so the remaining end is supplied by the germline J gene. This chain joins TRBV6-1 and TRBJ1-2; the match to TRBD1 covers 8 bases. The V gene's germline CDR1 is MNHNS and CDR2 SASEGT. CDR3 size: 14 residues. J lost 5 bases, V lost 5 bases, and 7 bases had no gene match. This CDR3 is CASSKGQGGYGYTF. The part of the CDR3 DNA that was read is TGTGCCAGCAGTAAAGGACAGGGAGGATATGGC.

Points on this clone: The read ends 3 residues early relative to the CDR3; the germline J gene fills the gap. This chain connects TRBV29-1 to TRBJ2-3, with 9 bases fitting TRBD2. Germline V lookup: CDR1 SQVTM, CDR2 ANQGSEA. Trimming removed 5 bases from V and 1 base from J; junction bases left unmatched: 4. The CDR3 runs 14 residues. CDR3 residues: CSVRSGGRTDTQYF. CDR3 DNA, as far as it was read: TGCAGCGTTCGGAGCGGGGGGCGCACAGATACG.

Worth noting for this clone: From the germline J gene comes the end of the CDR3, since the read stops 3 residues before it. The rearrangement uses TRBV13 and TRBJ2-7, with D possibly TRBD1 on 6 matching bases. Trimming removed 0 bases from V and 0 bases from J, with 15 bases in between. Germline V gene lookup returns CDR1 PRHDT and CDR2 FYEKMQ (reference sequence). The CDR3 is 17 amino acids. The part of the CDR3 DNA that was read is TGTGCCAGCAGCTTAGGCCCAGGACAGCTCTACTCCTACGAG. It codes for CASSLGPGQLYSYE. The full CDR3 protein is CASSLGPGQLYSYEQYF.

Points on this clone: The DNA ends 3 residues before the CDR3 does, and the rest of the CDR3 is filled in from the germline J gene. V usage is TRBV2 and J usage is TRBJ2-1; 12 bases match TRBD1. Germline-derived CDR1 and CDR2 are SNHLY and FYNNEI. V was clipped by 6 bases and J by 7 bases; unmatched bases: 10. This CDR3 comprises 16 residues. CDR3: CASSPDPGQGANEQFF. The part of the CDR3 DNA that was read is TGTGCCAGCAGCCCTGATCCGGGACAGGGGGCGAATGAG.

A note on this clone: The DNA ends 3 residues before the CDR3 does, and the rest of the CDR3 is filled in from the germline J gene. The rearrangement uses TRBV7-3 and TRBJ2-5; 13 positions agree with TRBD2. Germline assignment: CDR1 SGHTA and CDR2 FQGTGA. V lost 3 bases to trimming and J lost 0 bases; unmatched junction nucleotides: 1. CDR3 length: 16 residues. The CDR3: CASSLGLAGYQETQYF. The DNA read from the CDR3 is TGTGCCAGCAGCTTGGGACTAGCGGGATACCAAGAGACC. The full variable domain, with the rest looked up from reference TRBV7-3 and TRBJ2-5, is GAGVSQTPSNKVTEKGKYVELRCDPISGHTALYWYRQSLGQGPEFLIYFQGTGAADDSGLPNDRFFAVRPEGSVSTLKIQRTERGDSAVYLCASSLGLAGYQETQYFGPGTRLLVL.

As for this clone: From the germline J gene comes the end of the CDR3, since the read stops 3 residues before it. The chain has TRBV19 and TRBJ1-6; 7 bases map to TRBD1. The CDR3 is 15 residues long. Per germline, CDR1 LNHDA and CDR2 SQIVND (reference sequence). V trimming: 3 bases; J trimming: 8 bases; junction bases outside the gene matches: 7. Partial CDR3 DNA: TGTGCCAGTAGTATCGCAGACAGGGTACATTCACCC. This sequence encodes CASSIADRVHSP. The whole CDR3 protein reads CASSIADRVHSPLHF.

On this clone: The read is 3 residues too short to cover the CDR3 end, so that end is filled in from the germline J gene. V gene TRBV20-1 combines with J gene TRBJ1-2; perhaps TRBD1 as D (6 bases). V lost 6 bases and J lost 3, with 17 bases in between. CDR3 length equals 14 residues. Germline V gene sequence: CDR1 DFQATT, CDR2 SNEGSKA (reference sequence). The CDR3 bases that were read are TGCAGTGCCGCCCGGGGCAGGGGTGACTATGGC. Translation gives CSAARGRGDYG. The entire CDR3 protein reads CSAARGRGDYGYTF.

With respect to this clone: The CDR3 end lies 3 residues beyond the end of the read and is filled in from the germline J gene. The J gene is TRBJ2-5, the V gene TRBV5-1; the D gene is possibly TRBD2 (6 bases). This CDR3 spans 14 amino acids. The germline V gene has CDR1 SGHRS and CDR2 YFSETQ. Trimming cost V 1 base and J 5 bases, with 12 bases left between them. The CDR3 region is CASSLRRAGETQYF. The CDR3 DNA, read in part, is TGCGCCAGCAGCTTGAGGCGGGCGGGGGAGACC.

On this clone: Read data end 3 residues before the CDR3 end; the end is taken from the germline J gene. The chain has TRBV7-9 and TRBJ1-5, with unresolved D. CDR3 length: 14 amino acids. CDR1 and CDR2 from the germline V gene are SEHNR and FQNEAQ (reference sequence). V was cut by 1 base and J by 1 base, with 5 bases left in between. Partial CDR3 DNA: TGTGCCAGCAGCTTAGGGCAGAGCAATCAGCCC. Translation gives CASSLGQSNQP. The complete CDR3 sequence is CASSLGQSNQPQHF.

A word on this clone: The sequence runs out 3 residues before the end of the CDR3; the remainder is reconstructed from the germline J gene. The rearrangement joins TRBV5-1 to TRBJ2-3; TRBD2 aligns across 12 bases. Germline-derived CDR1 and CDR2 are SGHRS and YFSETQ. The CDR3 contains 17 residues. The CDR3 DNA, read in part, is TGCGCCAGCAGCTTGGCACGGCTAGCGGGAGGGCTGGAGACG. Its protein is CASSLARLAGGLET. The whole CDR3 sequence is CASSLARLAGGLETQYF.

Comments on this clone: The read falls 3 residues short of the CDR3 end, and the missing part is taken from the germline J gene. The chain is built from TRBV7-3 and TRBJ2-5; 8 nucleotides line up with TRBD2. Germline CDR1 and CDR2: SGHTA and FQGTGA. V lost 2 bases, J lost 5 bases, and 7 bases stayed unmatched. CDR3 length: 15 residues. The CDR3 protein is CASSLLGLAHETQYF. CDR3 DNA (partial): TGTGCCAGCAGCTTATTAGGACTAGCCCACGAGACC.

With respect to this clone: Read data end 3 residues before the CDR3 end; the end is taken from the germline J gene. The chain joins TRBV6-1 to TRBJ2-4; no firm D call. This CDR3 comprises 10 residues. Germline V gene data show CDR1 as MNHNS and CDR2 as SASEGT. The CDR3 DNA, read in part, is TGTGCCAGCAGTGAAGCAGCT. It encodes CASSEAA. The full CDR3 sequence reads CASSEAAQYF.

On this clone: The sequenced fragment ends 3 residues before the CDR3 boundary, so the rest is inferred from the germline J gene. The chain has TRBV30 and TRBJ2-3; 7 nucleotides match TRBD1. The CDR3 length is 15 residues. In germline, CDR1 is GTSNPN, CDR2 SVGIG (reference sequence). Losses at the gene ends were 0 bases for V and 0 bases for J; bases not matched to a gene: 3. The sequenced CDR3 bases are TGTGCCTGGAGTGTACAGGGGCTCAGCACAGATACG. Translating gives CAWSVQGLSTDT. The complete CDR3 protein is CAWSVQGLSTDTQYF. Together with reference TRBV30 and TRBJ2-3, the CDR3 gives the full variable domain: SQTIHQWPATLVQPVGSPLSLECTVEGTSNPNLYWYRQAAGRGLQLLFYSVGIGQISSEVPQNLSASRPQDRQFILSSKKLLLSDSGFYLCAWSVQGLSTDTQYFGPGTRLTVL.

Of note for this clone: Coverage ceases 3 residues before the CDR3 finishes, and the germline J gene fills in the end. The chain has TRBV5-5 and TRBJ1-5; 7 nucleotides line up with TRBD1. V dropped 4 bases and J dropped 0; count of bases not matched to a gene: 4. The CDR3 spans 15 residues. Germline-derived CDR1 and CDR2 are SGHKS and YYEKEE (reference sequence). CDR3 sequence reads: CASSGGTASNQPQHF. CDR3 DNA, as far as it was read: TGTGCCAGCAGCGGCGGGACAGCTAGCAATCAGCCC.

Remarks on this clone: The sequenced fragment ends 3 residues before the CDR3 boundary, so the rest is inferred from the germline J gene. The chain has TRBV4-2 and TRBJ1-1; D is unclear. This CDR3 region has 14 residues. Germline V gives CDR1 LGHNA, CDR2 YNFKEQ. V lost 5 bases and J 3 bases, leaving 13 bases between the germline ends. Partial CDR3 DNA: TGTGCCAGCAGCTCACGTAGCGGTTACACTGAA. Protein product: CASSSRSGYTE. The CDR3, in full, reads CASSSRSGYTEAFF.

Concerning this clone: The CDR3 end falls 3 residues outside the read, so it is completed with the germline J gene. V is TRBV10-2 and J is TRBJ2-1; 9 nucleotides agree with TRBD1. Trimming at V came to 1 base and at J to 7 bases, leaving 5 bases not matched to a gene. Germline loops: CDR1 WSHSY, CDR2 SAAADI. CDR3 size: 15 residues. Incomplete CDR3 DNA: TGCGCCAGCAGTGAGTGGACAGGGGTTACAAATGAG. Its translation is CASSEWTGVTNE. The full CDR3 reads CASSEWTGVTNEQFF.

A remark on this clone: The sequence runs out 3 residues before the end of the CDR3; the remainder is reconstructed from the germline J gene. The chain couples TRBV5-1 to TRBJ1-2, with a weak D call TRBD1 (5 bases). The CDR3 has 14 residues. Germline CDR1 SGHRS, CDR2 YFSETQ. Between the trimmed V and J ends, which lost 4 bases and 7 bases, there was a span of 17 bases. CDR3 region: CASSQGSDTGGYTF. The sequenced CDR3 bases are TGCGCCAGCAGCCAAGGGTCGGACACAGGTGGC.

Comments on this clone: The CDR3 end lies 3 residues beyond the end of the read and is filled in from the germline J gene. V usage is TRBV20-1 and J usage is TRBJ2-3; the D gene could be TRBD1 or TRBD2 (5 bases each). The germline gives CDR1 DFQATT, CDR2 SNEGSKA (reference sequence). CDR3 length: 16 amino acids. V was shortened by 4 bases and J by 5 bases, with 22 bases between the two germline ends. The part of the CDR3 DNA that was read is TGCAGTGCTAAGGGTGACGGCAGGGAAGGAGGAGATACG. This gives the protein CSAKGDGREGGDT. The whole CDR3 region reads CSAKGDGREGGDTQYF.

With regard to this clone: The read stops 3 residues short of the end of the CDR3; the missing end is completed from the germline J gene. V gene TRBV10-3 combines with J gene TRBJ1-1; tentatively, D is TRBD1 (5 bases). Germline CDR1 and CDR2: ENHRY and SYGVKD. The CDR3 is 14 amino acids. V lost 6 bases to trimming and J lost 0 bases, with 11 bases between them. This CDR3 is CAISVGGMNTEAFF. CDR3 DNA (partial): TGTGCCATCAGCGTCGGGGGGATGAACACTGAA.

Note on this clone: The CDR3 goes on 3 residues after the read ends, and that part is filled in from the germline J gene. The J gene is TRBJ2-7, the V gene TRBV2; D is perhaps TRBD1 or TRBD2 (6 bases each). Germline loops: CDR1 SNHLY, CDR2 FYNNEI. V lost 1 base and J 5 bases, leaving 12 bases between the germline ends. This CDR3 spans 14 amino acids. The CDR3 bases that were read are TGTGCCAGCAGTGAAGGGCAGGGGAGGAACGAG. Protein: CASSEGQGRNE. The whole CDR3 protein reads CASSEGQGRNEQYF.

Remarks on this clone: The sequence runs out 3 residues before the end of the CDR3; the remainder is reconstructed from the germline J gene. The chain carries TRBV7-2 and TRBJ1-2; 7 bases match TRBD1. V shed 5 bases and J 5 bases; nucleotides not matched to a gene: 8. Per germline, CDR1 SGHTA and CDR2 FQGNSA. The CDR3 is 14 residues long. CDR3 DNA (partial): TGTGCCAGCAGCCAAGACAGGGTTTCGTATGGC. Translating it yields CASSQDRVSYG. The entire CDR3 is CASSQDRVSYGYTF.